The next 32 T cell receptor beta chains were all read from a single sample in a study of Graves' ophthalmopathy and Graves' hyperthyroidism. The authors amplified TCR beta CDR3 regions from RNA transcripts. The first-round RT-PCR employed HTBI primers together with the Qiagen OneStep RT-PCR kit. A multiplex PCR was then performed as the second round. TCRdb fed the multiplex PCR reads into MiXCR, producing one record per CDR3 protein. The repertoire consists of over a million distinct CDR3 sequences, with roughly two fifths occurring once and the leading ten covering more than 9.5%. The sequencing sample was made of peripheral blood or thyroid tissue (not recorded which). The receptors originated from an adult man with Graves' hyperthyroidism.

There are a few counts of this clonotype. The chain combines TRBV6-6 with TRBJ1-2, with D possibly being TRBD1 (6 bases). The CDR3 is 16 amino acids. V gave up 0 bases and J gave up 6 bases, with 17 bases separating them. Germline V gene lookup returns CDR1 MNHNY and CDR2 SVGAGI (reference sequence). CDR3 region: CASSYSRPPGADGYTF. The DNA for the CDR3 is TGTGCCAGCAGTTACTCGAGGCCGCCGGGGGCCGATGGCTACACCTTC.

This clonotype was observed a handful of times. The chain recombines TRBV7-9 with TRBJ1-6; TRBD1 aligns across 7 bases. The germline V gene encodes CDR1 SEHNR and CDR2 FQNEAQ (reference sequence). The junction had 4 bases not matched to a gene; V was cut back by 6 bases and J by 5 bases. The CDR3 loop spans 14 amino acids. CDR3 in amino acids: CASRLTGDNSPLHF. The CDR3 coding sequence is TGTGCCAGCAGACTAACAGGGGATAATTCACCCCTCCACTTT.

This clonotype was recorded at least ten times. The chain employs TRBV10-3 and TRBJ1-1, with no clear D. V dropped 3 bases and J dropped 4 bases, with 9 bases sitting between them. The CDR3 covers 13 residues. CDR1 ENHRY and CDR2 SYGVKD come from the germline V gene. The CDR3 DNA reads TGTGCCATCAGTGAAGGGATAGCCACTGAAGCTTTCTTT. Amino acids: CAISEGIATEAFF.

In DNA, the CDR3 is TGTGCTAGTGGCCCAGACAGGGGTCAGACCCAGTACTTC. Protein: CASGPDRGQTQYF. This rearrangement joins TRBV12-5 to TRBJ2-5; the match to TRBD1 covers 8 bases. CDR1 and CDR2 (germline): LGHNT, FRNRAP. CDR3 size: 13 residues. The junction had 6 bases not matched to a gene; V was cut back by 6 bases and J by 6 bases.

The chain has TRBV20-1 and TRBJ2-2, with D hard to call. V was trimmed by 6 bases and J by 3 bases, leaving 8 bases between them. Germline V CDR1 and CDR2: DFQATT, SNEGSKA (reference sequence). The CDR3 sequence is 12 residues long. CDR3 amino acids: CSAVGDTGELFF. The CDR3 DNA follows: TGCAGTGCCGTAGGTGACACCGGGGAGCTGTTTTTT.

The chain carries TRBV10-3 and TRBJ1-2; TRBD1 agrees at 7 bases. V lost 7 bases, J lost 4 bases, and 12 bases stayed unmatched. The CDR3 has 15 amino acids. Germline V CDR1 and CDR2: ENHRY, SYGVKD. In DNA, the CDR3 is TGTGCCATCACCTCCGTACAGGGGAGCGGCTATGGCTACACCTTC. This encodes CAITSVQGSGYGYTF.

This clonotype was observed a single time. A much bigger clone sits one base away, suggesting this may be a read error. J is TRBJ2-5 and V is TRBV25-1; D uncertain. Trimming stripped 4 bases from V and 5 bases from J, with 5 bases between. The CDR3 is 11 amino acids. CDR1 and CDR2 (germline): MGHDK, SYGVNS. The CDR3 region has the DNA TGTGCCAGCAGTGCTTGGGAGACCCAGTACTTC. Its protein product is CASSAWETQYF.

On this clonotype: The junction differs from germline at one of its ends, possibly a read error. CDR3 region: CSARTGQF. As DNA, the CDR3 is TGCAGTGCCCGGACAGGCCAGTTC. The chain links TRBV20-1 to TRBJ2-5; the match to TRBD1 covers 7 bases. This CDR3 contains 8 residues. Germline assignment: CDR1 DFQATT and CDR2 SNEGSKA (reference sequence).

A few counts support this clonotype. The chain couples TRBV4-1 to TRBJ2-7; tentatively, D is TRBD2 (6 bases). CDR1 MGHRA and CDR2 YSYEKL come from the germline V gene. The CDR3 consists of 15 residues. The ends were cut back, 4 bases at V and 1 base at J, with 14 bases in the middle. CDR3 sequence reads: CASSRFSGGSYEQYF. CDR3 DNA: TGCGCCAGCAGCCGGTTTAGCGGAGGTTCCTACGAGCAGTACTTC.

This clonotype was detected many times. V is TRBV15 and J is TRBJ1-2, with unresolved D. V was cut by 1 base and J by 6 bases, with 12 bases left in between. CDR3 length equals 14 residues. CDR1 LNHNV and CDR2 YYDKDF come from the germline V gene (reference sequence). CDR3 bases: TGTGCCACCAGCAGAGGCGAAGGGAGGAATGGCTACACCTTC. Protein product: CATSRGEGRNGYTF.

The chain links TRBV6-2 or TRBV6-3 to TRBJ1-3; no definite D call. This CDR3 is 16 amino acids long. With 2 bases removed from V and 3 bases from J, the gap between germline ends came to 14 bases. CDR1 MNHEY and CDR2 SVGEGT come from the germline V gene. CDR3 sequence (DNA): TGTGCCAGCAGTTACCCCCGCGCAGGCATTGGAAACACCATATATTTT. Protein sequence: CASSYPRAGIGNTIYF.

This clonotype was counted many times. The chain is built from TRBV20-1 and TRBJ1-2; TRBD1 matches 7 bases. Germline CDR1 is DFQATT and CDR2 is SNEGSKA (reference sequence). V lost 6 bases and J lost 3; bases outside the gene matches: 16. CDR3 length equals 16 residues. The CDR3 coding sequence is TGCAGTGCAATCAGGGAAGGGGGCGCATTCCACTATGGCTACACCTTC. Its translation is CSAIREGGAFHYGYTF.

This clonotype was seen many times. The rearrangement links TRBV7-2 to TRBJ2-7; TRBD2 aligns across 10 bases. CDR3 length: 16 residues. Looked up from germline, CDR1 is SGHTA and CDR2 is FQGNSA. V dropped 0 bases and J dropped 2; count of bases not matched to a gene: 4. The DNA for the CDR3 is TGTGCCAGCAGCTTAGCCACTCTAGCGGGGGCCTACGAGCAGTACTTC. Translated, it gives CASSLATLAGAYEQYF.

Regarding this clonotype: This CDR3 is missing its conserved last phenylalanine or tryptophan, likely due to a read error. CDR3 residues: CSAIRKEAQYL. The CDR3 nucleotides are TGCAGTGCTATAAGAAAAGAGGCCCAGTACCTC. The chain joins TRBV20-1 to TRBJ2-5; no firm D call. Germline V gene data show CDR1 as DFQATT and CDR2 as SNEGSKA (reference sequence). The CDR3 runs 11 residues.

About this clonotype: The junction shows a germline mismatch at one end, possibly a read error. The rearrangement links TRBV10-3 to TRBJ2-5, with D unresolved. CDR3 size: 13 residues. Germline-derived CDR1 and CDR2 are ENHRY and SYGVKD. CDR3 amino acids: CASSQAVSETQYF. The CDR3 coding sequence is TGTGCCAGCAGTCAGGCGGTTTCCGAGACCCAGTACTTC.

The chain recombines TRBV6-5 with TRBJ2-7; no clear D gene. The length of the CDR3 is 16 residues. Germline CDR1 and CDR2: MNHEY and SVGAGI. V was cut by 2 bases and J by 0 bases, with 14 bases left in between. The chain's CDR3 is CASSYLRGARSYEQYF. The CDR3, as DNA: TGTGCCAGCAGTTACCTCCGTGGAGCCCGCTCCTACGAGCAGTACTTC.

CDR3 sequence reads: CASKSGGQSYEQYF. The DNA of the CDR3 is TGTGCCAGCAAGAGTGGAGGACAGTCCTACGAGCAGTACTTC. V usage is TRBV13 and J usage is TRBJ2-7, with D tentatively TRBD1 (6 bases). Germline V gene data show CDR1 as PRHDT and CDR2 as FYEKMQ (reference sequence). The CDR3 extends over 14 amino acids. V lost 7 bases and J 1 base, leaving 14 bases between the germline ends. The full variable domain, completed using reference TRBV13 and TRBJ2-7, is AAGVIQSPRHLIKEKRETATLKCYPIPRHDTVYWYQQGPGQDPQFLISFYEKMQSDKGSIPDRFSAQQFSDYHSELNMSSLELGDSALYFCASKSGGQSYEQYFGPGTRLTVT.

In the case of this clonotype: A read error is possible here, since a much larger clone lies one base away. The chain links TRBV29-1 to TRBJ2-7; D may be TRBD1 (5 bases). This CDR3 is built from 13 residues. From germline, CDR1 is SQVTM and CDR2 ANQGSEA. CDR3 in DNA: TGCAGCGTGGAAGACAGACGTTCCTACGAGCAGTACTTC. This sequence encodes CSVEDRRSYEQYF.

The V and J genes are TRBV12-3 or TRBV12-4 and TRBJ1-2, with TRBD1 matching 9 bases. V lost 5 bases and J lost 8; bases outside the gene matches: 9. The CDR3 loop spans 14 amino acids. CDR3 sequence: CASSLTDRGAGYTF. The CDR3 DNA is TGTGCCAGCAGTCTCACGGACAGGGGAGCCGGCTACACCTTC.

The chain has TRBV7-9 and TRBJ2-7; D gene unclear. CDR1 SEHNR and CDR2 FQNEAQ come from the germline V gene (reference sequence). Trimming took off 5 bases at V and 4 bases at J, with 12 bases between the two ends. There are 13 residues in the CDR3. CDR3 DNA sequence: TGTGCCAGCAGCCGTAGTCCCCTTTACGAGCAGTACTTC. Its protein product is CASSRSPLYEQYF.

J is TRBJ2-5 and V is TRBV30; possible D gene TRBD1, 6 bases. V was trimmed by 4 bases and J by 2 bases, leaving 11 bases between them. The CDR3 has 13 residues. Germline V gene lookup returns CDR1 GTSNPN and CDR2 SVGIG (reference sequence). The DNA for the CDR3 is TGTGCCTGGAACCGGGACACTCAAGAGACCCAGTACTTC. Its protein is CAWNRDTQETQYF. Supplemented by reference TRBV30 and TRBJ2-5, the full variable domain reads SQTIHQWPATLVQPVGSPLSLECTVEGTSNPNLYWYRQAAGRGLQLLFYSVGIGQISSEVPQNLSASRPQDRQFILSSKKLLLSDSGFYLCAWNRDTQETQYFGPGTRLLVL.

This clonotype was recorded at least ten times. This chain uses TRBV19 with TRBJ2-5; D is possibly TRBD1 (5 bases). Per the germline V gene, CDR1 is LNHDA and CDR2 is SQIVND (reference sequence). This CDR3 region has 13 residues. V lost 3 bases to trimming and J lost 3 bases, with 8 bases between them. The CDR3 loop is CASSIGAKETQYF. The CDR3 nucleotides read TGTGCCAGTAGTATTGGGGCTAAAGAGACCCAGTACTTC.

The chain joins TRBV6-5 to TRBJ1-5; TRBD1 might be the D (6 bases). The V and J ends lost 5 bases and 9 bases respectively, with 17 bases between them. The length of the CDR3 is 14 residues. From germline, CDR1 is MNHEY and CDR2 SVGAGI. CDR3 sequence (DNA): TGTGCCAGCAGTGAAGGGGGTGATATGAGGCCCCAGCATTTT. Protein product: CASSEGGDMRPQHF.

This clonotype showed up many times. V and J are TRBV2 and TRBJ2-2; 7 positions agree with TRBD1. The CDR3 is made up of 13 amino acids. V gave up 10 bases and J gave up 4 bases; unmatched junction bases: 6. Germline V gene lookup returns CDR1 SNHLY and CDR2 FYNNEI. CDR3: CATRQGSTGELFF. CDR3 bases: TGTGCCACCCGACAGGGTAGCACCGGGGAGCTGTTTTTT.

Concerning this clonotype itself: Given a much more abundant clone one base away, this may be a read error. The rearrangement links TRBV20-1 to TRBJ1-2; no clear D gene. This CDR3 spans 15 amino acids. V lost 1 base to trimming and J lost 4 bases, with 16 bases between them. CDR1 DFQATT and CDR2 SNEGSKA come from the germline V gene (reference sequence). The CDR3 DNA reads as TGCAGTGCTAGAGCTAGGCTGCAGGCCCTCTATGGCTACACCTTC. It yields the protein CSARARLQALYGYTF.

There are many counts of this clonotype. J is TRBJ1-2 and V is TRBV19; D gene ambiguous. From germline, CDR1 is LNHDA and CDR2 SQIVND (reference sequence). CDR3 length: 14 residues. The V gene lost 3 bases and the J gene lost 2 bases, with 10 bases spanning the gap. The CDR3 loop reads CASSMDFDNYGYTF. The CDR3 nucleotides are TGTGCCAGTAGTATGGATTTCGACAACTATGGCTACACCTTC.

This clonotype was found once. With a much larger clone just one base away, this may be a read error. The CDR3 DNA is TGCAGTGCTGGACAAGAGGGACAGAGCCGCAATCAGCCCCAGCATTTT. Translation: CSAGQEGQSRNQPQHF. The rearrangement links TRBV20-1 to TRBJ1-5, with 7 bases identical to TRBD1. Germline V gene lookup returns CDR1 DFQATT and CDR2 SNEGSKA (reference sequence). The CDR3 length is 16 residues. V was clipped by 5 bases and J by 2 bases; unmatched bases: 12.

The table lists this clonotype with many counts. V gene TRBV13 combines with J gene TRBJ1-1; D not resolved. CDR1 and CDR2 (germline): PRHDT, FYEKMQ (reference sequence). CDR3 size: 13 residues. Trimming left V 1 base short and J 5 bases short, with 8 bases between. The CDR3 sequence: CASSLAAVTEAFF. In DNA form, the CDR3 reads TGTGCCAGCAGCTTAGCGGCGGTGACTGAAGCTTTCTTT. Variable domain in full (rest from reference TRBV13 and TRBJ1-1): AAGVIQSPRHLIKEKRETATLKCYPIPRHDTVYWYQQGPGQDPQFLISFYEKMQSDKGSIPDRFSAQQFSDYHSELNMSSLELGDSALYFCASSLAAVTEAFFGQGTRLTVV.

The sample holds a few counts of this clonotype. The rearrangement joins TRBV6-5 to TRBJ2-7, with a tentative D call TRBD1 (6 bases). Trimming cost V 6 bases and J 2 bases, with 14 bases left between them. The CDR3 length is 14 residues. From germline, CDR1 is MNHEY and CDR2 SVGAGI. This CDR3 reads CASRLDSRTYEQYF. CDR3 sequence (DNA): TGTGCCAGCAGACTGGACAGCCGGACCTACGAGCAGTACTTC.

This clonotype was detected a few times. The rearrangement uses TRBV7-6 and TRBJ2-5; D remains unclear. V lost 5 bases, J lost 5 bases, and 18 bases lay in between. The CDR3 is made up of 15 amino acids. Germline values: CDR1 SGHVS, CDR2 FNYEAQ. The CDR3 nucleotides read TGTGCCAGCAGCCCCGGTCGTGGTACTCGCGAGACCCAGTACTTC. Amino acids: CASSPGRGTRETQYF.

Notes on this clonotype: At one end, the junction sequence differs from germline, possibly due to a read error. The CDR3 DNA is TGCAGCGGGGCATTTGGGGGTAGGACCACTGAAGCTTTCTTT. Amino acids: CSGAFGGRTTEAFF. V is TRBV25-1 and J is TRBJ1-1, with D tentatively TRBD1 (5 bases). CDR3 length equals 14 residues. CDR1 is MGHDK and CDR2 is SYGVNS in the germline V gene.

Of note for this clonotype: A much larger clone sits a single nucleotide away, making a read error possible. This chain uses TRBV29-1 with TRBJ1-2; unclear D gene. From germline, CDR1 is SQVTM and CDR2 ANQGSEA. V was cut by 1 base and J by 2 bases, with 11 bases left in between. This CDR3 spans 14 amino acids. The CDR3 here is CSVEALGPNYGYTF. DNA of the CDR3: TGCAGCGTTGAAGCCCTAGGCCCCAACTATGGCTACACCTTC.